The 26 T cell receptor beta chains below all came from one sample that was sequenced in a study of blood T cell repertoires in COVID-19 (dated by TCRdb to 2018 to 2020). Library creation used the immunoSEQ multiplex PCR assay. TCRdb stores this immuneACCESS table with in-frame sequences only. Part of the clones is absent; in the studies checked, under half of the shortfall reflects unresolved V genes, and no reason is known for the rest. This sample is represented by approximately 40,000 clones; 80% to 90% of them were singletons. The leading ten clones occupy around 3.7% of the sample. The sample was peripheral blood. The receptors were gathered from a man in his forties or fifties with COVID-19, enrolled during active disease.

The chain joins TRBV7-9 to TRBJ2-4; D not resolved. This CDR3 is 14 amino acids long. CDR1 is SEHNR and CDR2 is FQNEAQ in the germline V gene (reference sequence). V shed 5 bases and J shed 6 bases, with 14 bases lying between them. CDR3 protein: CASSPLGPGNIQYF. The CDR3 nucleotides are TGTGCCAGCAGCCCGTTGGGTCCGGGAAACATTCAGTACTTC.

This clone was seen only once. The chain couples TRBV7-8 to TRBJ2-2; 9 bases fit TRBD2. This CDR3 contains 15 residues. Germline V gene lookup returns CDR1 SGHVS and CDR2 FQNEAQ. Trimming removed 1 base from V and 4 bases from J; junction bases left unmatched: 1. The CDR3 sequence: CASSLGAGGTGELFF. CDR3 in DNA: TGTGCCAGCAGCTTAGGAGCGGGAGGCACCGGGGAGCTGTTTTTT.

This rearrangement joins TRBV7-9 to TRBJ1-6, with TRBD1 as a possible D gene (5 bases). Germline values: CDR1 SEHNR, CDR2 FQNEAQ (reference sequence). The V end was cut by 2 bases, the J end by 5 bases, with 7 bases between. The CDR3 loop spans 14 amino acids. The CDR3 bases are TGTGCCAGCAGCTTATTAGGGGATAATTCACCCCTCCACTTT. It specifies CASSLLGDNSPLHF. Full variable domain (rest looked up from reference TRBV7-9 and TRBJ1-6): DTGVSQNPRHKITKRGQNVTFRCDPISEHNRLYWYRQTLGQGPEFLTYFQNEAQLEKSRLLSDRFSAERPKGSFSTLEIQRTEQGDSAMYLCASSLLGDNSPLHFGNGTRLTVT.

The rearrangement joins TRBV6-1 to TRBJ1-6, with D uncertain. Trimming cost V 2 bases and J 5 bases, with 10 bases left between them. The CDR3 is made up of 15 amino acids. Germline V gene sequence: CDR1 MNHNS, CDR2 SASEGT. The CDR3 sequence is CASSERTGNNSPLHF. CDR3 DNA sequence: TGTGCCAGCAGTGAAAGGACGGGGAATAATTCACCCCTCCACTTT.

The CDR3 region has the DNA TGTGCCAGCAGTTTAACGTCCGGGGGTTACACCGGGGAGCTGTTTTTT. Translating it yields CASSLTSGGYTGELFF. This chain links TRBV28 with TRBJ2-2, with D possibly TRBD2 on 6 matching bases. Germline CDR1 is MDHEN and CDR2 is SYDVKM. The CDR3 is 16 residues long. Trimming took 2 bases from V and 3 from J, leaving 13 bases between them. Full variable domain (remainder filled in from reference TRBV28 and TRBJ2-2): DVKVTQSSRYLVKRTGEKVFLECVQDMDHENMFWYRQDPGLGLRLIYFSYDVKMKEKGDIPEGYSVSREKKERFSLILESASTNQTSMYLCASSLTSGGYTGELFFGEGSRLTVL.

This chain links TRBV3-1 (or the pseudogene TRBV3-2) with TRBJ2-7, with D possibly being TRBD2 (5 bases). Germline CDR1 and CDR2: LGHDT and YNNKEL (reference sequence). The CDR3 runs 14 residues. V lost 4 bases and J 0 bases, leaving 10 bases between the germline ends. The CDR3 sequence is CASSRGLDSYEQYF. The DNA for the CDR3 is TGTGCCAGCAGCCGAGGACTGGACTCCTACGAGCAGTACTTC.

The CDR3 region is CSAGPGNTIYF. In nucleotides, the CDR3 is TGCAGTGCTGGCCCGGGAAACACCATATATTTT. The chain uses TRBV20-1 and TRBJ1-3, with unresolved D. In germline, CDR1 is DFQATT, CDR2 SNEGSKA (reference sequence). The V and J ends lost 5 bases and 4 bases respectively, with 6 bases between them. CDR3 length: 11 residues.

The V call is TRBV20-1, the J call TRBJ2-7; unclear D gene. CDR1 and CDR2 from the germline V gene are DFQATT and SNEGSKA (reference sequence). V was shortened by 4 bases and J by 4 bases, with 8 bases between the two germline ends. This CDR3 spans 11 amino acids. The CDR3 here is CSANREYEQYF. The CDR3 DNA sequence: TGCAGTGCTAACCGCGAGTACGAGCAGTACTTC.

This chain joins TRBV3-1 (or the pseudogene TRBV3-2) and TRBJ2-2; D not resolved. Between the trimmed V and J ends, which lost 1 base and 1 base, there was a span of 4 bases. This CDR3 has 14 residues. The germline V gene encodes CDR1 LGHDT and CDR2 YNNKEL (reference sequence). The CDR3 sequence is CASSQAGNTGELFF. The CDR3 DNA reads as TGTGCCAGCAGCCAAGCCGGGAACACCGGGGAGCTGTTTTTT.

CDR3 in DNA: TGTGCCAGCAGCTTACACAGGGGATACGAGCAGTACTTC. Translating it yields CASSLHRGYEQYF. The chain joins TRBV5-6 to TRBJ2-7; 7 nucleotides match TRBD1. This CDR3 spans 13 amino acids. Trimming took 2 bases from V and 4 from J; bases not matched to a gene: 3. The germline CDR1 and CDR2 sequences are SGHDT and YYEEEE.

A few counts support this clone. The CDR3 bases are TGCGCCAGCAGCAGAATACAAACAGGGGTGAACACTGAAGCTTTCTTT. Protein product: CASSRIQTGVNTEAFF. The chain links TRBV5-1 to TRBJ1-1; 7 positions match TRBD1. Per germline, CDR1 SGHRS and CDR2 YFSETQ. Trimming took 4 bases from V and 0 from J; bases not matched to a gene: 9. This CDR3 contains 16 residues.

The rearrangement links TRBV6-6 to TRBJ1-5, with TRBD1 identical over 7 bases. The CDR3 covers 16 residues. Per the germline V gene, CDR1 is MNHNY and CDR2 is SVGAGI (reference sequence). J gave up 5 bases and V 5 bases, and 12 bases lay outside the gene matches. The CDR3 coding sequence is TGTGCCAGCAGTCCCGAGGGGGCATTAGGGCATCAGCCCCAGCATTTT. The encoded protein is CASSPEGALGHQPQHF.

V usage is TRBV5-8 and J usage is TRBJ2-7; 8 nucleotides align to TRBD1. CDR1 and CDR2 from the germline V gene are SGHTS and YDEGEE. The ends lost 0 bases at V and 0 bases at J; junction bases unmatched: 5. The CDR3 runs 16 residues. This CDR3 is CASSLGGQGRSYEQYF. Written as DNA, the CDR3 is TGTGCCAGCAGCTTGGGCGGACAGGGCCGCTCCTACGAGCAGTACTTC. Together with reference TRBV5-8 and TRBJ2-7, the CDR3 gives the full variable domain: EAGVTQSPTHLIKTRGQQATLRCSPISGHTSVYWYQQALGLGLQFLLWYDEGEERNRGNFPPRFSGRQFPNYSSELNVNALELEDSALYLCASSLGGQGRSYEQYFGPGTRLTVT.

The genes are TRBV28 and TRBJ1-2; D is uncertain. This CDR3 region has 13 residues. Germline V gene sequence: CDR1 MDHEN, CDR2 SYDVKM. V was shortened by 5 bases and J by 8 bases, with 15 bases between the two germline ends. Here the CDR3 DNA reads TGTGCCAGCAGTCCCCCCGGGGATGGGGGCTACACCTTC. Protein product: CASSPPGDGGYTF.

The CDR3: CASSLFGANSPLHF. As DNA, the CDR3 is TGTGCCAGCAGCCTATTTGGGGCTAATTCACCCCTCCACTTT. The rearrangement joins TRBV3-1 (or the pseudogene TRBV3-2) to TRBJ1-6, with D possibly matching TRBD1 (5 bases). This CDR3 has 14 amino acids. CDR1 is LGHDT, CDR2 YNNKEL, per germline (reference sequence). The V end lost 4 bases, the J end lost 6 bases, and 10 bases lay between the germline ends.

V is TRBV28 and J is TRBJ1-6; perhaps TRBD1 as D (5 bases). The CDR3 runs 12 residues. In germline, CDR1 is MDHEN, CDR2 SYDVKM. With 5 bases removed from V and 14 bases from J, the gap between germline ends came to 13 bases. The CDR3 DNA reads TGTGCCAGCAGTCGAGCCGGGGGGGCCCTCCACTTT. Translated: CASSRAGGALHF. Based on the CDR3 plus reference TRBV28 and TRBJ1-6, the full variable domain is DVKVTQSSRYLVKRTGEKVFLECVQDMDHENMFWYRQDPGLGLRLIYFSYDVKMKEKGDIPEGYSVSREKKERFSLILESASTNQTSMYLCASSRAGGALHFGNGTRLTVT.

The chain carries TRBV19 and TRBJ1-5; TRBD1 is a possible D gene (5 bases). The CDR3 consists of 15 residues. V was shortened by 8 bases and J by 7 bases, with 21 bases between the two germline ends. Germline loops: CDR1 LNHDA, CDR2 SQIVND (reference sequence). CDR3 in amino acids: CASHSMGGVGQPQHF. DNA for the CDR3: TGTGCCAGTCATTCCATGGGGGGTGTGGGACAGCCCCAGCATTTT.

The chain carries TRBV27 and TRBJ2-1, with D tentatively TRBD1 (5 bases). This CDR3 has 14 amino acids. From germline, CDR1 is MNHEY and CDR2 SMNVEV (reference sequence). The V end was cut by 5 bases, the J end by 3 bases, with 11 bases between. The CDR3 protein is CASSRGHGYNEQFF. In DNA form, the CDR3 reads TGTGCCAGCAGTCGAGGACACGGCTACAATGAGCAGTTCTTC.

There are a few counts of this clone. Other DNA sequences in the same sample also yield this CDR3. The CDR3 loop reads CASSLRQGGPGSSPLHF. The CDR3 nucleotides read TGCGCCAGCAGCTTGAGACAGGGGGGTCCGGGGAGTTCACCCCTCCACTTT. The V and J genes are TRBV5-1 and TRBJ1-6; 9 bases align to TRBD1. The J segment lost 9 bases and the V segment lost 1 base, leaving 11 bases of the junction unmatched. CDR1 is SGHRS and CDR2 is YFSETQ in the germline V gene. This CDR3 region has 17 residues.

The chain combines TRBV11-1 with TRBJ2-1, with 8 bases fitting TRBD2. The CDR3 contains 16 residues. V lost 1 base and J lost 5; bases outside the gene matches: 7. The germline CDR1 and CDR2 sequences are SGHAT and FQDESV (reference sequence). The CDR3 is CASSLESSGSDNEQFF. The CDR3 region has the DNA TGTGCCAGCAGCTTAGAGTCCAGCGGGAGCGACAATGAGCAGTTCTTC.

The rearrangement links TRBV2 to TRBJ1-4; possible D gene TRBD1, 6 bases. V lost 10 bases, J lost 4 bases, and 16 bases lay in between. The CDR3 runs to 14 residues. CDR1 and CDR2 from the germline V gene are SNHLY and FYNNEI. CDR3 DNA sequence: TGTGCCACCCGGCGGGGGGCAAATAATGAAAAACTGTTTTTT. It translates to CATRRGANNEKLFF. The full variable domain, its missing parts supplied by reference TRBV2 and TRBJ1-4, is EPEVTQTPSHQVTQMGQEVILRCVPISNHLYFYWYRQILGQKVEFLVSFYNNEISEKSEIFDDQFSVERPDGSNFTLKIRSTKLEDSAMYFCATRRGANNEKLFFGSGTQLSVL.

This sequence joins TRBV5-1 and TRBJ1-1, with D tentatively TRBD1 (6 bases). This CDR3 region has 14 residues. Trimming left V 1 base short and J 0 bases short, with 7 bases between. Germline assignment: CDR1 SGHRS and CDR2 YFSETQ. The CDR3 loop is CASSLQGMNTEAFF. The CDR3 nucleotides are TGCGCCAGCAGCTTGCAGGGGATGAACACTGAAGCTTTCTTT.

The V and J genes are TRBV27 and TRBJ1-2, with 7 bases lining up with TRBD1. The CDR3 extends over 13 amino acids. Germline trimming cut 3 bases from V and 7 bases from J; bases unmatched to any gene: 5. In germline, CDR1 is MNHEY, CDR2 SMNVEV (reference sequence). The CDR3 DNA reads TGTGCCAGCAGTTTTTCCAACAGGGGTGGCTACACCTTC. Its protein is CASSFSNRGGYTF.

This chain uses TRBV28 with TRBJ1-1; D is unclear. This CDR3 is 12 amino acids long. The V end lost 3 bases, the J end lost 10 bases, and 12 bases lay between the germline ends. Germline loops: CDR1 MDHEN, CDR2 SYDVKM. CDR3 loop: CASSFAGRLAFF. CDR3 DNA: TGTGCCAGCAGTTTCGCGGGAAGGTTAGCTTTCTTT.

This chain uses TRBV29-1 with TRBJ1-1; 11 bases match TRBD1. Germline CDR1 and CDR2: SQVTM and ANQGSEA. V gave up 7 bases and J gave up 1 base; unmatched junction bases: 2. The CDR3 covers 13 residues. CDR3 region: CSADRGPNTEAFF. The DNA of the CDR3 is TGCAGCGCGGACAGGGGGCCGAACACTGAAGCTTTCTTT.

The CDR3 nucleotides are TGTGCCAGCAGCCCGCAGGGGGCGAGAGGGACTGAAGCTTTCTTT. Encoded protein: CASSPQGARGTEAFF. The chain combines TRBV7-8 with TRBJ1-1; 8 bases are shared with TRBD1. V lost 5 bases, J lost 5 bases, and 10 bases stayed unmatched. CDR3 length: 15 amino acids. From germline, CDR1 is SGHVS and CDR2 FQNEAQ.